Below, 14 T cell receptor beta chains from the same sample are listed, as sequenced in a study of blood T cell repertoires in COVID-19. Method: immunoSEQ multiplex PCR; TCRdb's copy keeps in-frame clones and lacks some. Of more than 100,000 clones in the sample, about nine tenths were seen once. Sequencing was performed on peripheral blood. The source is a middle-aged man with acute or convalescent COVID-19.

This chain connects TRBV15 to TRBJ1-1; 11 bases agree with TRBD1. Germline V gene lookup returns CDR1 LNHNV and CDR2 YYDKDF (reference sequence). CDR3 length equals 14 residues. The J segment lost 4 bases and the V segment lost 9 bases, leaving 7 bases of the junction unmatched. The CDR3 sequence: CATTTGTGGTEAFF. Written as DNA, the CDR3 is TGTGCCACAACCACCGGGACAGGGGGCACTGAAGCTTTCTTT.

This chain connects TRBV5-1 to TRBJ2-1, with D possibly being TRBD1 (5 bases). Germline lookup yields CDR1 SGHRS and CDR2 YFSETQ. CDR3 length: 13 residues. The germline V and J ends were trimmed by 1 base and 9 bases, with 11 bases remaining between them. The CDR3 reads CASSLPSRGEQFF. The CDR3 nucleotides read TGCGCCAGCAGCTTGCCATCTAGGGGTGAGCAGTTCTTC.

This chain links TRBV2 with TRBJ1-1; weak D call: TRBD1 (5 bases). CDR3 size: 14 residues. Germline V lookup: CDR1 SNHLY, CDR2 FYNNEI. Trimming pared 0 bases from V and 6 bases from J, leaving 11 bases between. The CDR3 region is CASSEAGGRAEAFF. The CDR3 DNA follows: TGTGCCAGCAGTGAAGCGGGGGGGAGGGCTGAAGCTTTCTTT. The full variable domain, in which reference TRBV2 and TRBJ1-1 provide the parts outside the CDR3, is EPEVTQTPSHQVTQMGQEVILRCVPISNHLYFYWYRQILGQKVEFLVSFYNNEISEKSEIFDDQFSVERPDGSNFTLKIRSTKLEDSAMYFCASSEAGGRAEAFFGQGTRLTVV.

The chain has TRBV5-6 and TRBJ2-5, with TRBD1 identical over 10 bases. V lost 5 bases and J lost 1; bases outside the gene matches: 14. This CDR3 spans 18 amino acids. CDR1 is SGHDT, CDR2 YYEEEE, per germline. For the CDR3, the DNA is TGTGCCAGCAGTGTAGGGACAGGGGCTTCACGTGGCCAAGAGACCCAGTACTTC. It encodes CASSVGTGASRGQETQYF.

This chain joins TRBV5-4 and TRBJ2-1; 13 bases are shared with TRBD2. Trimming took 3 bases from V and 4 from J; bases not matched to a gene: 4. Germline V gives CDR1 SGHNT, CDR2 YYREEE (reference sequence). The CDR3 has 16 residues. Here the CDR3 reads CASSSRTSGSYNEQFF. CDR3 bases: TGTGCCAGCAGCTCCAGGACTAGCGGGAGTTACAATGAGCAGTTCTTC.

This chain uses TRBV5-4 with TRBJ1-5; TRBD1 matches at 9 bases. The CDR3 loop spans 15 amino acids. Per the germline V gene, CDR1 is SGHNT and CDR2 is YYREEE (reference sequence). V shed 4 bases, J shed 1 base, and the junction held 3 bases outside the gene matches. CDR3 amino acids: CASSPGQGSNQPQHF. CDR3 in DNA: TGTGCCAGCAGCCCTGGACAGGGGAGCAATCAGCCCCAGCATTTT.

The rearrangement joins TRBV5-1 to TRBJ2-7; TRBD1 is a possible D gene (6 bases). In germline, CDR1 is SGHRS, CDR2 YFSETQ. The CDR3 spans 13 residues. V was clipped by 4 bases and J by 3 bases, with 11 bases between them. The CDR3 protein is CASSATTGYEQYF. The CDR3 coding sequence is TGCGCCAGCAGCGCAACGACAGGCTACGAGCAGTACTTC.

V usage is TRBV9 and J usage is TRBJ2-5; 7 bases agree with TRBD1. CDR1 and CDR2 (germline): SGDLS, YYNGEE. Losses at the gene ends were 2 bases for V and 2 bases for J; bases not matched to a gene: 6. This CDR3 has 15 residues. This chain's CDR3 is CASSVLGQPQETQYF. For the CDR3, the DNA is TGTGCCAGCAGCGTGTTGGGACAGCCACAAGAGACCCAGTACTTC.

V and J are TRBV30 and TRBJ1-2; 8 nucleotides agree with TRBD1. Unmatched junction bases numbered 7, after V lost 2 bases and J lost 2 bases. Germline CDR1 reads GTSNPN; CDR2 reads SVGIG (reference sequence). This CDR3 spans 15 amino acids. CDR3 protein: CAWSRRGQSNYGYTF. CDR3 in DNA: TGTGCCTGGAGTCGCAGGGGGCAATCGAACTATGGCTACACCTTC.

This CDR3 is CASSVGLGRGQGNTEAFF. The CDR3 bases are TGTGCCAGCAGCGTAGGTCTGGGGAGGGGACAGGGGAACACTGAAGCTTTCTTT. The chain uses TRBV9 and TRBJ1-1; 9 bases fit TRBD1. Per germline, CDR1 SGDLS and CDR2 YYNGEE. The CDR3 is 18 amino acids. Trimming took 0 bases from V and 1 from J; bases not matched to a gene: 10. Using reference TRBV9 and TRBJ1-1 for the parts outside the CDR3, the full variable domain is DSGVTQTPKHLITATGQRVTLRCSPRSGDLSVYWYQQSLDQGLQFLIQYYNGEERAKGNILERFSAQQFPDLHSELNLSSLELGDSALYFCASSVGLGRGQGNTEAFFGQGTRLTVV.

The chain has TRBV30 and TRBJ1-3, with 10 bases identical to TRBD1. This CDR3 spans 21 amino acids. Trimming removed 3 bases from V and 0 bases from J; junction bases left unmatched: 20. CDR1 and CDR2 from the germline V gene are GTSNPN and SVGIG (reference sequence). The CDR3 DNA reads TGTGCCTGGAGAGACCCCAGGGACAGGGGTAGTAATTATTTCTCTGGAAACACCATATATTTT. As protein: CAWRDPRDRGSNYFSGNTIYF.

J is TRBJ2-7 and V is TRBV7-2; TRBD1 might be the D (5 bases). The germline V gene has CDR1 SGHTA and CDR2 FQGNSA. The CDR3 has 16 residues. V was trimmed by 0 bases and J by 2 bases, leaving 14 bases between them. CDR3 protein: CASSLAGQGETYEQYF. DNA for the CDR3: TGTGCCAGCAGCTTAGCGGGGCAGGGTGAAACCTACGAGCAGTACTTC.

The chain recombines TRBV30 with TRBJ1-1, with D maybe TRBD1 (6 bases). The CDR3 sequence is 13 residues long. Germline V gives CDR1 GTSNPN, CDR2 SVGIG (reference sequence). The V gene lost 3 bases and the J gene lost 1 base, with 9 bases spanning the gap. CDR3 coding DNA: TGTGCCTGGAGACAGGGTACGAACACTGAAGCTTTCTTT. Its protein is CAWRQGTNTEAFF.

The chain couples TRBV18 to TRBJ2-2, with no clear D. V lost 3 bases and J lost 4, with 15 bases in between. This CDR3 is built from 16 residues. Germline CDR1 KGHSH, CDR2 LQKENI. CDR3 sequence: CASSPIKMEITGELFF. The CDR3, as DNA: TGTGCCAGCTCACCGATCAAAATGGAGATCACCGGGGAGCTGTTTTTT.